The source of this T cell receptor beta chain is a study of blood T cell repertoires in COVID-19. In the authors' methods: Counts of nucleated cells, estimated from reference gene primer amplification, were obtained. Some clones are missing from TCRdb's copy, which holds only in-frame ones; the method was immunoSEQ multiplex PCR. The V and J calls and clone size are taken from that table; D and trimming were inferred from the DNA. Here the sample spans roughly 160,000 clones, roughly 90% being singletons. Ages ranged from about 18 to 89 years, with residence in some 25 US areas. Assignment of participants to cohorts was predicated upon participant-reported clinical history. Recovered participants had two consecutive negative NP/OP PCR tests, healthcare professional clearance, or symptom resolution. Germline values: CDR1 MNHEY, CDR2 SVGAGI. There are 15 residues in the CDR3. Unmatched junction bases numbered 9, after V lost 5 bases and J lost 4 bases.

The specimen sequenced was PBMCs or T cells enriched from blood (not recorded which). The receptor comes from a woman in her fifties or sixties who had recovered from COVID-19. The chain has TRBV6-5 and TRBJ1-2; 8 bases fit TRBD1. Here the CDR3 DNA reads TGTGCCAGCAGTCCACAGGGGGAGGGTTTCTATGGCTACACCTTC. As protein: CASSPQGEGFYGYTF.